The rows below give T cell receptor beta chains drawn from one sample of a study of blood T cell repertoires in COVID-19. Clones were read by immunoSEQ multiplex PCR, and TCRdb kept only the in-frame ones, dropping some. The top ten hold about 3% of the sample, which has around 250,000 clones, 82% seen once. The sample consisted of peripheral blood. Every receptor here comes from a woman younger than 35 with acute or convalescent COVID-19. Each CDR3 is given with its conserved first and last residue. A D gene is named only where the DNA matches it firmly. Only some rows state a clone size, as once, few, many or a class for expanded clones.

size	V	D	J	CDR3	DNA
.	TRBV7-8	.	TRBJ1-2	CASSLWGWTDYGYTF	TGTGCCAGCAGCTTATGGGGATGGACAGATTATGGCTACACCTTC
.	TRBV12-3/TRBV12-4	.	TRBJ1-2	CASHVGGGYGYTF	TGTGCCAGCCATGTCGGAGGTGGCTATGGCTACACCTTC
.	TRBV5-4	TRBD2	TRBJ2-7	CASSLGEGLGEQYF	TGTGCCAGCAGCTTAGGGGAGGGCCTGGGTGAGCAGTACTTC
.	TRBV20-1	TRBD2	TRBJ2-1	CSASFSGIPNEQFF	TGCAGTGCTAGTTTCAGCGGGATCCCCAATGAGCAGTTCTTC
few	TRBV5-1	TRBD1	TRBJ1-6	CASSLAPGQGASSYNSPLHF	TGCGCCAGCAGCTTGGCCCCGGGACAGGGGGCGAGCTCCTATAATTCACCCCTCCACTTT
.	TRBV5-1	TRBD1	TRBJ2-5	CASSVLPRDSDQETQYF	TGCGCCAGCAGCGTACTTCCTCGGGACAGCGACCAAGAGACCCAGTACTTC
.	TRBV18	.	TRBJ2-1	CASSFDSYNEQFF	TGTGCCAGCTCCTTTGACAGCTACAATGAGCAGTTCTTC
.	TRBV28	TRBD1	TRBJ1-3	CASSPGGTGVSGNTIYF	TGTGCCAGCAGTCCGGGGGGGACAGGGGTCTCTGGAAACACCATATATTTT
.	TRBV21-1	.	TRBJ2-7	CASSLAGGPGEQYF	TGTGCCAGCAGCCTAGCGGGAGGGCCGGGTGAGCAGTACTTC
.	TRBV2	TRBD1	TRBJ1-1	CASRETGKNTEAFF	TGTGCCAGCAGGGAGACAGGGAAGAACACTGAAGCTTTCTTT
.	TRBV30	.	TRBJ1-2	CAWSVTDYGYTF	TGTGCCTGGAGTGTCACAGATTATGGCTACACCTTC